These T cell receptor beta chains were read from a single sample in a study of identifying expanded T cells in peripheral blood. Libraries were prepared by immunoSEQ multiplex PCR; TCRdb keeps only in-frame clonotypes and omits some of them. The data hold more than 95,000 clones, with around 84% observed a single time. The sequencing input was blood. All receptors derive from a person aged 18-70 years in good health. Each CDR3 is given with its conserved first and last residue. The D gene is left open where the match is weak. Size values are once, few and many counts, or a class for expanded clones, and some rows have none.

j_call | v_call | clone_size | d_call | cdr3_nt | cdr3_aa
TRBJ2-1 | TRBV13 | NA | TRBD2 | TGTGCCAGCAGCTTAGAAATGGGAGGGAGGGATGAGCAGTTCTTC | CASSLEMGGRDEQFF
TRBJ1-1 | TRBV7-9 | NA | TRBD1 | TGTGCCAGCTCCAGGGGACAGATGAACACTGAAGCTTTCTTT | CASSRGQMNTEAFF
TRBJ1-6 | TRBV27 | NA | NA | TGTGCCAGCAGCCTTATCGGAGCTAATTCACCCCTCCACTTT | CASSLIGANSPLHF
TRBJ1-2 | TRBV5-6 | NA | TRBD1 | TGTGCCAGCAGCTTCGGGACAGGAGGAATCCAAGGCTACACCTTC | CASSFGTGGIQGYTF
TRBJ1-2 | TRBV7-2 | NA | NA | TGTGCCAGCAGCCCCACACAGGTTAACGGCTACACCTTC | CASSPTQVNGYTF
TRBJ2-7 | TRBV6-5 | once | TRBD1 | TGTGCCAGCAGTTCCTCCGGGACAGCGAGACCATACGAGCAGTACTTC | CASSSSGTARPYEQYF
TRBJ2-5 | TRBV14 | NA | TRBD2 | TGTGCCAGCAGGTTTACAGCGGGGGGGCGTATTAAAGAGACCCAGTACTTC | CASRFTAGGRIKETQYF
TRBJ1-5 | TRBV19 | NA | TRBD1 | TGTGCCAGTAGTCCACCGGGACAGGGTATTCAGCCCCAGCATTTT | CASSPPGQGIQPQHF
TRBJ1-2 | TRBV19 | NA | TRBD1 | TGTGCCAGTAGAGACGGACAGGGGGGATATGGCTACACCTTC | CASRDGQGGYGYTF
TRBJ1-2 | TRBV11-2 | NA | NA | TGTGCCAGCAGCTTAGATCCCGGGGCTGACTATGGCTACACCTTC | CASSLDPGADYGYTF
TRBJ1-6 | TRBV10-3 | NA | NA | TGTGCCATCGGTATCGGGCAGGAGAATTCACCCCTCCACTTT | CAIGIGQENSPLHF
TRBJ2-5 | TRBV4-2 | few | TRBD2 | TGTGCCAGCAGCCAAGCGGTAGCGGGGGGATCTGTGATCAGGGAGACCCAGTACTTC | CASSQAVAGGSVIRETQYF
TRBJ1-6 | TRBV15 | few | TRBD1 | TGTGCCACCAGCAGAGGGAGCGGGGACAGGGCGGGTTCACCCCTCCACTTT | CATSRGSGDRAGSPLHF
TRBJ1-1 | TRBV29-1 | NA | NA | TGCAGCGTTGTCGGAAGGGTTGGAGGCACTGAAGCTTTCTTT | CSVVGRVGGTEAFF
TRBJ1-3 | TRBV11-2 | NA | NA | TGTGCCAGCAGCCGACTGCTCGGAAACACCATATATTTT | CASSRLLGNTIYF
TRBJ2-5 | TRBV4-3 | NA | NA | TGCGCCAGCAGCCAAACTGGACTGGAGACCCAGTACTTC | CASSQTGLETQYF
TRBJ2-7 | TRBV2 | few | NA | TGTGCCAGCAAAGGGGTCTCTCGAACCTACGAGCAGTACTTC | CASKGVSRTYEQYF
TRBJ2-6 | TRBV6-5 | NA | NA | TGTGCCAGCAGTTTCGACTCTGGGGCCAACGTCCTGACTTTC | CASSFDSGANVLTF
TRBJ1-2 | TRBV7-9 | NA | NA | TGTGCCAGCAGCTTAGATTTCGCAGGATTGGTCTATGGCTACACCTTC | CASSLDFAGLVYGYTF
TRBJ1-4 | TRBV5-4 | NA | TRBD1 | TGTGCCAGCAGCGGTACCGGAGACAGGGGGAGAAAACTGTTTTTT | CASSGTGDRGRKLFF
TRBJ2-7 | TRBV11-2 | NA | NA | TGTGCCAGCAGCTTAGATGGGAGAAATTTCTACGAGCAGTACTTC | CASSLDGRNFYEQYF
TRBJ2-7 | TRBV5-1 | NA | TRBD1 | TGCGCCAGCAGCTCCGGGACAGGGAGCTCCTACGAGCAGTACTTC | CASSSGTGSSYEQYF
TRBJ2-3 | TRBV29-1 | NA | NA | TGCAGCGTTGGCAGAACAGATACGCAGTATTTT | CSVGRTDTQYF
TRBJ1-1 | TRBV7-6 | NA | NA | TGTGCCAGCAGCGCGGACAGTAACACTGAAGCTTTCTTT | CASSADSNTEAFF
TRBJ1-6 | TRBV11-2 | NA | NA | TGTGCCAGCAGCTTAGCGCCAGGTTTGACCCTCCACTTT | CASSLAPGLTLHF
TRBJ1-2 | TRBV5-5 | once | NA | TGTGCCAGCAGCTTGGTCCGGGATCAGGTGGATGGCTACACCTTC | CASSLVRDQVDGYTF
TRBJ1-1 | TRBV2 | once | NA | TGTGCCAGCAGTGGATTGTGGTGGGATATGAACACTGAAGCTTTCTTT | CASSGLWWDMNTEAFF
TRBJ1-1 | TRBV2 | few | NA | TGTGCCAGCGATGGACAGTTGAACACTGAAGCTTTCTTT | CASDGQLNTEAFF
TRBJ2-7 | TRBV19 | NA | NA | TGTGCCAGTAGTACAGACCTACGGTCCTACGAGCAGTACTTC | CASSTDLRSYEQYF
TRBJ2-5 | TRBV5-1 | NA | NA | TGCGCCAGCAGCTTACAAGAGACCCAGTACTTC | CASSLQETQYF
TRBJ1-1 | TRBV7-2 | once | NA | TGTGCCAGCAGCTCCTGGGCGCAGGGGAGGAATGCTTTCTTT | CASSSWAQGRNAFF
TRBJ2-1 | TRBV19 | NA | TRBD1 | TGTGCCAGTAGTTCAGGGGACAGGACGGACAATGAGCAGTTCTTC | CASSSGDRTDNEQFF
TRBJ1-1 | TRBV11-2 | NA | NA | TGTGCCAGCAGCTCCCAGGGCCTTGAAGCTTTCTTT | CASSSQGLEAFF
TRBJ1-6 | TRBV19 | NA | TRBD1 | TGTGCCAGTAGTGCACCAACGACAGGGAATAATTCACCCCTCCACTTT | CASSAPTTGNNSPLHF
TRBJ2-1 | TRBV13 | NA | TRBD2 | TGTGCCAGCAGCTCACAAGCGGGGGGAACCTACAATGAGCAGTTCTTC | CASSSQAGGTYNEQFF
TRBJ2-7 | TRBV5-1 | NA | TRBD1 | TGCGCCAGCAGCTTGTGGGGACTCGACAGGGGGGCCTCCTACGAGCAGTACTTC | CASSLWGLDRGASYEQYF
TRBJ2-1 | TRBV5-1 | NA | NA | TGCGCCAGCAGCCCTCCGCTGGGGAGCTACAATGAGCAGTTCTTC | CASSPPLGSYNEQFF
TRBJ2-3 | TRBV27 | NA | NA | TGTGCCAGCAGTCCCCGCTCGTTTTCTACAGATACGCAGTATTTT | CASSPRSFSTDTQYF
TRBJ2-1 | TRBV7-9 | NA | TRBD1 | TGTGCCAGCAGCCCTCTTATCGGGACAGGGCTCGGTGAGCAGTTCTTC | CASSPLIGTGLGEQFF
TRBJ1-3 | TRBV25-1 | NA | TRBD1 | TGTGCCAGCAGTGGCAGGGGGCCAACTGGAAACACCATATATTTT | CASSGRGPTGNTIYF
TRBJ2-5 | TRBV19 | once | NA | TGTGCCAGTAGGGTTTCCGGCGAAGAGACCCAGTACTTC | CASRVSGEETQYF
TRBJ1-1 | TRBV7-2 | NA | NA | TGTGCCAGCAGCTTCACGAGGGTGGGGGCTTTCTTT | CASSFTRVGAFF
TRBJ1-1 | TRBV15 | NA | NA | TGTGCCACCAGAGAAATGTGGGGGGGTGAAGCTTTCTTT | CATREMWGGEAFF
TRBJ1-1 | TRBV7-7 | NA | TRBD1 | TGTGCCAGCAGCCCTCTCGGACAGGGAGAAACTGAAGCTTTCTTT | CASSPLGQGETEAFF
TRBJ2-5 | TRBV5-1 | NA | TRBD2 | TGCGCCAGCAGCCCGAACTCGGGGGGTCGGGAGACCCAGTACTTC | CASSPNSGGRETQYF
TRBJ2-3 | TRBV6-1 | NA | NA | TGTGCCAGCAGTGGGGCGGCTCTCACAGATACGCAGTATTTT | CASSGAALTDTQYF
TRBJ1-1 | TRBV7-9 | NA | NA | TGTGCCAGCAGCCCTACGACAGTACCTCTGAACACTGAAGCTTTCTTT | CASSPTTVPLNTEAFF
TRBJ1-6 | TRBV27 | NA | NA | TGTGCCAGCAGTTTCCTTGAGGGACTTAATTCACCCCTCCACTTT | CASSFLEGLNSPLHF
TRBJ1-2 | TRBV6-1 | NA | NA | TGTGCCAGCAGTGTCATGACAGGCACTATTGAAGTTGGCTACACCTTC | CASSVMTGTIEVGYTF
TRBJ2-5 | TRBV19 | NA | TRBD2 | TGTGCCAGTAGTATAGAGGGAGTAGCGGGGGGGCATCAGACCCAGTACTTC | CASSIEGVAGGHQTQYF
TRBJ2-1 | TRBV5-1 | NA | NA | TGCGCCAGCAGCTTGGTTTTGGGGGTTCAGGTTGGAGGCAATGAGCAGTTCTTC | CASSLVLGVQVGGNEQFF
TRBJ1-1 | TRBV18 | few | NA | TGTGCCAGCTCCCCCCCGACAGGTGGGGGGAACACTGAAGCTTTCTTT | CASSPPTGGGNTEAFF
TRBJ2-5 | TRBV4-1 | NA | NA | TGCGCCAGCAGCCAAGGTCCTGCGGAGACCCAGTACTTC | CASSQGPAETQYF
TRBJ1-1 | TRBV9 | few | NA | TGTGCCAGCCGGGGCTCGAACACTGAAGCTTTCTTT | CASRGSNTEAFF